Listed below are T cell receptor beta chains from one sample, sequenced in a study of Ad26.COV2.S vaccination and SARS-CoV-2 variants. Generated by immunoSEQ multiplex PCR, the TCRdb table keeps only in-frame clones and is missing some. The sample lists approximately 300,000 clones, around 84% occurring once. This specimen was peripheral blood, taken in a trial of Ad26.COV2.S vaccine versus placebo. The receptors derive from a person between 18 and 60 years old who received the Ad26.COV2.S COVID-19 vaccine or a placebo. Both conserved end residues are part of each CDR3. A D gene is named only where the DNA matches it firmly. Clone sizes are given selectively: once, few, many, or a class where the clone is expanded.

TGTGCCAGCAGCCGGGACAGGGGCCGATACTATGGCTACACCTTC | CASSRDRGRYYGYTF | - | TRBJ1-2 | TRBV7-2 | TRBD1
TGTGCCAGCAGCCCCGAGGTCGGGCGCAGGGATACTAACTATGGCTACACCTTC | CASSPEVGRRDTNYGYTF | - | TRBJ1-2 | TRBV11-2 | -
TGCGCCAGCACCTTTGCCGGGCCGGAGGGGGGCTACACCTTC | CASTFAGPEGGYTF | - | TRBJ1-2 | TRBV5-1 | -
TGTGCCTGGAACGGGGGGGCCGGTGAAGCTTTCTTT | CAWNGGAGEAFF | - | TRBJ1-1 | TRBV30 | -
TGTGCCAGCAGCTTGAGGTCAGGAGCAATTCCCAATTCACCCCTCCACTTT | CASSLRSGAIPNSPLHF | few | TRBJ1-6 | TRBV5-6 | -
TGTGCCAGCAGCCAATACCCAAACTATGGCTACACCTTC | CASSQYPNYGYTF | - | TRBJ1-2 | TRBV3-1/TRBV3-2 | -
TGTGCCAGCTCACCACTAGCGGGGGGGCAAGAGACCCAGTACTTC | CASSPLAGGQETQYF | - | TRBJ2-5 | TRBV18 | TRBD2
TGTGCCAGCAGAGGCTGGGTATATACCACCGGGGAGCTGTTTTTT | CASRGWVYTTGELFF | - | TRBJ2-2 | TRBV19 | -
TGTGCCAGCAGGAACCAAAGGGACAGGGAATATGAGCAGTTCTTC | CASRNQRDREYEQFF | - | TRBJ2-1 | TRBV6-5 | TRBD1
TGTGCCAGCAGACAGGGGCCCCTCTCTGGAAACACCATATATTTT | CASRQGPLSGNTIYF | - | TRBJ1-3 | TRBV3-1/TRBV3-2 | TRBD1
TGTGCCACCAGCAGAGATCGCGGCGGCACTACCCAAGAGACCCAGTACTTC | CATSRDRGGTTQETQYF | - | TRBJ2-5 | TRBV15 | -
TGTGCCAGTAGTATAGATCTGAGGATTACTGAAGCTTTCTTT | CASSIDLRITEAFF | once | TRBJ1-1 | TRBV19 | -
TGTGCCACCAGCACGATCCGGGGCACAGGGGGCCTTGGAACTAATGAAAAACTGTTTTTT | CATSTIRGTGGLGTNEKLFF | - | TRBJ1-4 | TRBV15 | TRBD1
TGTGCCAGTAGTATATTCAGGCGGGACTTGGGGGACAATGAGCAGTTCTTC | CASSIFRRDLGDNEQFF | - | TRBJ2-1 | TRBV19 | -
TGTGCCAGCAGTTCCCGTCGGTTGCTTGACGGGGAGCTGTTTTTT | CASSSRRLLDGELFF | - | TRBJ2-2 | TRBV6-5 | -
TGCAGTGCTAGTAGCGGGGTGACCATAAATGAGCAGTTCTTC | CSASSGVTINEQFF | - | TRBJ2-1 | TRBV20-1 | TRBD2
TGTGCCAGCAGCTTGAGTCGCGGAAGACAGGCGACCTATAATTCACCCCTCCACTTT | CASSLSRGRQATYNSPLHF | - | TRBJ1-6 | TRBV7-2 | -
TGCAGTGCTAGTGCTGGGATAGGTGGTATGGCCAAAAACATTCAGTACTTC | CSASAGIGGMAKNIQYF | - | TRBJ2-4 | TRBV20-1 | -
TGTGCCAGCTCACCTAATGAGGACCTGGGCTACGAGCAGTACTTC | CASSPNEDLGYEQYF | - | TRBJ2-7 | TRBV18 | -
TGTGCCAGCTCAGCAGGGGGCGGCAATCAGCCCCAGCATTTT | CASSAGGGNQPQHF | - | TRBJ1-5 | TRBV18 | TRBD1
TGTGCCAGCAGCCAAGTCATTCATACGCAGTATTTT | CASSQVIHTQYF | - | TRBJ2-3 | TRBV14 | -
TGTGCCAGCAGTTCCAGGACAGCGCTGGAAGCTTTCTTT | CASSSRTALEAFF | once | TRBJ1-1 | TRBV6-2/TRBV6-3 | -
TGTGCCACCGGGGGGGGGCTTTCGGCTAATGAAAAACTGTTTTTT | CATGGGLSANEKLFF | once | TRBJ1-4 | TRBV6-6 | -
TGTGCCAGCTCACCGGACTTTTATGGCTACACCTTC | CASSPDFYGYTF | - | TRBJ1-2 | TRBV18 | -
TGTGCCAGCAGCCTCGGACTAGCCTTTCGTACAGATACGCAGTATTTT | CASSLGLAFRTDTQYF | - | TRBJ2-3 | TRBV5-4 | TRBD2
TGTGCCTGGAGTGTCCACAGGGTGGGTACTGAAGCTTTCTTT | CAWSVHRVGTEAFF | - | TRBJ1-1 | TRBV30 | -
TGCGCCAGCAGCGTGAGAAGCACAGATACGCAGTATTTT | CASSVRSTDTQYF | - | TRBJ2-3 | TRBV5-1 | -
TGTGCCACCAGCAGAGATTTCGTATGGGGGAACACCTTC | CATSRDFVWGNTF | - | TRBJ1-2 | TRBV15 | -
TGCAGCGTTGACGGGACAGGGGGCATTGGCTACACCTTC | CSVDGTGGIGYTF | few | TRBJ1-2 | TRBV29-1 | TRBD1
TGCGCCAGCAGCTCAGCTTTAGGGGCCTCCTACGAGCAGTACTTC | CASSSALGASYEQYF | - | TRBJ2-7 | TRBV5-1 | -
TGCGCCAGCAGCTTGTATGCTGGGGATACGCAGTATTTT | CASSLYAGDTQYF | - | TRBJ2-3 | TRBV5-1 | -
TGTGCCAGCAGCTTGACAGCGGGGGTCACAGATACGCAGTATTTT | CASSLTAGVTDTQYF | - | TRBJ2-3 | TRBV5-5 | TRBD2
TGTGCCAGTGCCCGTATGCTGAATGTTGAAGCTTTCTTT | CASARMLNVEAFF | - | TRBJ1-1 | TRBV7-8 | -
TGCGCCAGCAGCCTAGCCGAACAGGGGGCCAAAAACATTCAGTACTTC | CASSLAEQGAKNIQYF | many | TRBJ2-4 | TRBV4-1 | TRBD1
TGTGCCGGAGCGGGGGGGCAGGTCGAGACCCAGTACTTC | CAGAGGQVETQYF | - | TRBJ2-5 | TRBV7-2 | TRBD2
TGTGCCAGCAACCGGGGACGGGCATACACCGGGGAGCTGTTTTTT | CASNRGRAYTGELFF | - | TRBJ2-2 | TRBV19 | -
TGTGCCAGCTCACCAGACAGGGGAAGAAATAGGAACACTGAAGCTTTCTTT | CASSPDRGRNRNTEAFF | - | TRBJ1-1 | TRBV18 | TRBD1
TGCGCCAGCAGTCAATCGCGGAGCAATCAGCCCCAGCATTTT | CASSQSRSNQPQHF | - | TRBJ1-5 | TRBV23-1 | -
TGTGCCAGCAGCCTGTCGGGACAGGGCCTTGAAGCTTTCTTT | CASSLSGQGLEAFF | - | TRBJ1-1 | TRBV7-8 | TRBD1
TGTGCCAGCAGCAAAACACATTCCCTCGACGAGCAGTACTTC | CASSKTHSLDEQYF | - | TRBJ2-7 | TRBV6-5 | -
TGTGCCAGCAGACGACAGGGGTCGGGCTATGGCTACACCTTC | CASRRQGSGYGYTF | - | TRBJ1-2 | TRBV7-9 | TRBD1
TGCGCCAGCAGCTTGACCACCAACACTGAAGCTTTCTTT | CASSLTTNTEAFF | - | TRBJ1-1 | TRBV5-1 | -
TGTGCCAGCAGCCAAGATCTCGGCAGGGCCTCACCCCTCCACTTT | CASSQDLGRASPLHF | - | TRBJ1-6 | TRBV3-1/TRBV3-2 | -
TGTGCCAGCAGCTTGGCCTGGACAGACAATCAGCCCCAGCATTTT | CASSLAWTDNQPQHF | - | TRBJ1-5 | TRBV5-8 | -
TGTGCCAGCAGCTTCATATTGACGGGGACCAGAGAGACCCAGTACTTC | CASSFILTGTRETQYF | - | TRBJ2-5 | TRBV11-2 | -
TGTGCCAGCAGCACCTTGGACGGTAACACTGAAGCTTTCTTT | CASSTLDGNTEAFF | few | TRBJ1-1 | TRBV5-4 | -
TGCAGCTTCTTCCGGGGTTGGGAGACCCAGTACTTC | CSFFRGWETQYF | - | TRBJ2-5 | TRBV29-1 | -
TGTGCCAGCAGCAAAGCGGGGGGGACAGGGGCTAACTATGGCTACACCTTC | CASSKAGGTGANYGYTF | - | TRBJ1-2 | TRBV21-1 | -
TGCGCCAGCAGCTCGGGACAGGGGGTTGAAGCTTTCTTT | CASSSGQGVEAFF | - | TRBJ1-1 | TRBV5-1 | TRBD1
TGTGCCAGCAGCTCAGGGGACAGGGGTGTTTATACTGAAGCTTTCTTT | CASSSGDRGVYTEAFF | - | TRBJ1-1 | TRBV5-4 | TRBD1
TGTGCCAGCAGCGAGGGACAGGGGCTAGCAAAGTACAATGAGCAGTTCTTC | CASSEGQGLAKYNEQFF | - | TRBJ2-1 | TRBV9 | TRBD1
TGTGCCAGCAGCAAAGTTATTCGTGGGGAGCGGGGGGGCCCAGGTACGCAGTATTTT | CASSKVIRGERGGPGTQYF | once | TRBJ2-3 | TRBV21-1 | -
TGTGCCAGCAGTTACTCAAGGGGCTCCTACGAGCAGTACTTC | CASSYSRGSYEQYF | - | TRBJ2-7 | TRBV6-5 | -
TGTGCCAGCAGCTTAGTGAGGGGGCCTGGAAACACCATATATTTT | CASSLVRGPGNTIYF | - | TRBJ1-3 | TRBV7-2 | TRBD1
TGCGCCAGCAGCGTCACTAGCGGAAGCTCCTACAATGAGCAGTTCTTC | CASSVTSGSSYNEQFF | - | TRBJ2-1 | TRBV5-1 | TRBD2
TGTGCCAGCAGCTTCTTTGGCACAGATACGCAGTATTTT | CASSFFGTDTQYF | - | TRBJ2-3 | TRBV7-2 | -
TGTGCCAGCAGCAGATCCGGGACGGATTCCCCCTATGGCTACACCTTC | CASSRSGTDSPYGYTF | - | TRBJ1-2 | TRBV7-2 | -